What follows are 8 T cell receptor beta chains derived from one specimen sequenced in a study of blood T cell repertoires in COVID-19. TCRdb's table, derived via immunoSEQ multiplex PCR, lists solely in-frame clones and lacks some. Among roughly 200,000 clones listed, about 86% were seen once. Sequencing was performed on peripheral blood. The source of these receptors is a woman in her forties or fifties with COVID-19, enrolled during active disease.

This clone came up once. V usage is TRBV6-5 and J usage is TRBJ2-6; 7 nucleotides line up with TRBD2. Germline CDR1 and CDR2: MNHEY and SVGAGI. The CDR3 contains 15 residues. Trimming at V came to 10 bases and at J to 2 bases, leaving 8 bases not matched to a gene. The CDR3 is CATGRQQPGANVLTF. The CDR3 bases are TGTGCCACCGGGAGGCAACAGCCTGGGGCCAACGTCCTGACTTTC.

The chain has TRBV11-2 and TRBJ1-2; TRBD1 aligns across 12 bases. The CDR3 runs 18 residues. Germline-derived CDR1 and CDR2 are SGHAT and FQNNGV. The ends lost 4 bases at V and 8 bases at J; junction bases unmatched: 17. CDR3: CASSSVSGTGGLRRGYTF. CDR3 sequence (DNA): TGTGCCAGCAGCTCGGTTTCCGGGACAGGGGGCCTCCGTAGGGGCTACACCTTC. Combining the CDR3 with reference TRBV11-2 and TRBJ1-2 gives the whole variable domain EAGVAQSPRYKIIEKRQSVAFWCNPISGHATLYWYQQILGQGPKLLIQFQNNGVVDDSQLPKDRFSAERLKGVDSTLKIQPAKLEDSAVYLCASSSVSGTGGLRRGYTFGSGTRLTVV.

This rearrangement joins TRBV24-1 to TRBJ2-1, with a tentative D call TRBD2 (6 bases). CDR1 and CDR2 from the germline V gene are KGHDR and SFDVKD. V lost 1 base and J lost 15, with 12 bases in between. The CDR3 is 12 amino acids. The DNA for the CDR3 is TGTGCCACCAGTGATTTAGAAGCGGGTACGTTCTTC. Amino acid sequence: CATSDLEAGTFF.

This sequence joins TRBV5-4 and TRBJ2-6, with 10 bases that match TRBD1. The CDR3 covers 16 residues. Per the germline V gene, CDR1 is SGHNT and CDR2 is YYREEE (reference sequence). V was pared by 4 bases and J by 4 bases, with 5 bases of the junction left unmatched. CDR3 sequence (DNA): TGTGCCAGCAGCCACGGGACAGGGGCAGGGGCCAACGTCCTGACTTTC. It translates to CASSHGTGAGANVLTF.

The CDR3, as DNA: TGCGCCAGCAGTGAGTCGGAGGACTATGGCTACACCTTC. Encoded protein: CASSESEDYGYTF. V gene TRBV10-2 combines with J gene TRBJ1-2; D call uncertain. The CDR3 sequence is 13 residues long. The germline CDR1 and CDR2 sequences are WSHSY and SAAADI. The V and J ends lost 0 bases and 3 bases respectively, with 5 bases between them.

The genes are TRBV5-1 and TRBJ2-3, with 11 bases identical to TRBD1. Per the germline V gene, CDR1 is SGHRS and CDR2 is YFSETQ. This CDR3 has 14 amino acids. The V gene end was trimmed by 4 bases and the J gene end by 4 bases; junction bases not matched to a gene: 2. The CDR3 loop is CASSTGQGADTQYF. In nucleotides, the CDR3 is TGCGCCAGCAGCACGGGACAGGGGGCAGATACGCAGTATTTT.

This clone was found once. The gene calls are TRBV7-9 and TRBJ1-6; D uncertain. This CDR3 contains 11 residues. Per the germline V gene, CDR1 is SEHNR and CDR2 is FQNEAQ (reference sequence). The V end lost 3 bases, the J end lost 10 bases, and 4 bases lay between the germline ends. For the CDR3, the DNA is TGTGCCAGCAGCTTCGGGTCACCCCTCCACTTT. This encodes CASSFGSPLHF.

V and J are TRBV4-3 and TRBJ1-4; D is undetermined. V was clipped by 2 bases and J by 7 bases, with 17 bases between them. CDR3 length: 16 residues. Germline CDR1 reads LGHNA; CDR2 reads YSLEER. In DNA form, the CDR3 reads TGCGCCAGCAGCCAAACGCATGGAGGGTTTGGTGAAAAACTGTTTTTT. This codes for CASSQTHGGFGEKLFF.